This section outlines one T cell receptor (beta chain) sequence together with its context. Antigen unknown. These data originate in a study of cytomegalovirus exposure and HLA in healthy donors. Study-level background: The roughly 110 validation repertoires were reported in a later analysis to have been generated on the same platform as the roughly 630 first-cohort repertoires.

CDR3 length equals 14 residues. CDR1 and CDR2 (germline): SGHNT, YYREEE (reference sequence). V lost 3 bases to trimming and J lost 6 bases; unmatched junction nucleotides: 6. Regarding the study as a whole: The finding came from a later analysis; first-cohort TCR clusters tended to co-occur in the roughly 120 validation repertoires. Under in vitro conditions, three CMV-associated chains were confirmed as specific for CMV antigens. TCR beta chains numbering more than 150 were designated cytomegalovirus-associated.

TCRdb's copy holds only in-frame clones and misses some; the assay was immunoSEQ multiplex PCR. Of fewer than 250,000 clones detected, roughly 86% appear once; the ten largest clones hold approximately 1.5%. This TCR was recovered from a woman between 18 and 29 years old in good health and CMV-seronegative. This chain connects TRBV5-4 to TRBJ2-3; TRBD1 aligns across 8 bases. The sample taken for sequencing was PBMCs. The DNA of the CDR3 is TGTGCCAGCAGCTCGGACAGGGCCACGGATACGCAGTATTTT. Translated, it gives CASSSDRATDTQYF.